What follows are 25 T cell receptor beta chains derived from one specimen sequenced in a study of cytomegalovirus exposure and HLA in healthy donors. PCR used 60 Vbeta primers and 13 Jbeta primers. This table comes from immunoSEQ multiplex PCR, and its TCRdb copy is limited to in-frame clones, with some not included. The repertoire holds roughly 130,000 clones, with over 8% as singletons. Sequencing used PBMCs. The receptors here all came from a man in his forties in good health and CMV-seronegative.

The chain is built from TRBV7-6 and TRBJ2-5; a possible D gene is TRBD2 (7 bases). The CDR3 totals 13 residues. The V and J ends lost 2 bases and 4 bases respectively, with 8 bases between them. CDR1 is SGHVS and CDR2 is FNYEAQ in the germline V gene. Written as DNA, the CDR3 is TGTGCCAGCAGCTTAAGGGGGGGAGAGACCCAGTACTTC. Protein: CASSLRGGETQYF.

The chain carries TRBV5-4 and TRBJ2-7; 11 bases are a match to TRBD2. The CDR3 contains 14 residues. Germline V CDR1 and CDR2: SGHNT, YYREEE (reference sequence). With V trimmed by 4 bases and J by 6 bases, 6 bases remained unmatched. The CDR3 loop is CASSLGLAAGEQYF. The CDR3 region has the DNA TGTGCCAGCAGCCTGGGACTAGCGGCGGGCGAGCAGTACTTC. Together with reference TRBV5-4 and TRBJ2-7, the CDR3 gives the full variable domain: ETGVTQSPTHLIKTRGQQVTLRCSSQSGHNTVSWYQQALGQGPQFIFQYYREEENGRGNFPPRFSGLQFPNYSSELNVNALELDDSALYLCASSLGLAAGEQYFGPGTRLTVT.

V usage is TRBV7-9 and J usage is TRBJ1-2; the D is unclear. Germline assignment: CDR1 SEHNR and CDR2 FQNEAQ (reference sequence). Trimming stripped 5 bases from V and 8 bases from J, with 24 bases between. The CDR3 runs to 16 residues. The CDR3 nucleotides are TGTGCCAGCAGCCACATCCTCCATAGAGGGAAGGAAGGCTACACCTTC. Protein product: CASSHILHRGKEGYTF.

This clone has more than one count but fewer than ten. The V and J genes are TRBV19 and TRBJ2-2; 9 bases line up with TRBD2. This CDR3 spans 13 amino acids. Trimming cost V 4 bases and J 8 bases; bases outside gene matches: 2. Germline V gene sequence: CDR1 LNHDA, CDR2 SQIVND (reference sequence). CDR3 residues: CASSSGGAGELFF. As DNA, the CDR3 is TGTGCCAGTAGTAGCGGGGGGGCGGGGGAGCTGTTTTTT.

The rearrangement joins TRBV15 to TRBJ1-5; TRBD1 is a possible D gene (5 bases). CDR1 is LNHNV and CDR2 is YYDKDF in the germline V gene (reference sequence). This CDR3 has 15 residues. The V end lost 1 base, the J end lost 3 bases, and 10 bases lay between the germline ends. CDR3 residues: CATSRGGGLNQPQHF. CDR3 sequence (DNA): TGTGCCACCAGCAGAGGGGGGGGTCTCAATCAGCCCCAGCATTTT.

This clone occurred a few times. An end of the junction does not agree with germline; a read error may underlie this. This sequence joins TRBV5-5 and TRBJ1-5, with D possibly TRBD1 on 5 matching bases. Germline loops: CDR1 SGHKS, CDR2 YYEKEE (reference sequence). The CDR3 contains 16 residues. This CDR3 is CASSHAWGEGNQPQHF. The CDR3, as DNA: TGCGCCAGCAGCCATGCCTGGGGGGAGGGCAATCAGCCCCAGCATTTT.

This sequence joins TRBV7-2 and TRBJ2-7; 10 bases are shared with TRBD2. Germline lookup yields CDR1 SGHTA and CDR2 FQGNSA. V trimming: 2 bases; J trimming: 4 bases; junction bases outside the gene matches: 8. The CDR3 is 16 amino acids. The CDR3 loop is CASSLSGGASLYEQYF. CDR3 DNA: TGTGCCAGCAGCTTAAGCGGGGGGGCCAGTTTGTACGAGCAGTACTTC.

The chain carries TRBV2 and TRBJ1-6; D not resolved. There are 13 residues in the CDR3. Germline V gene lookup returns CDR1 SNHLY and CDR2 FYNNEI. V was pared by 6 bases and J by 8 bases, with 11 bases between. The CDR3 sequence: CASRERRDSPLHF. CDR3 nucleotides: TGTGCCAGCAGGGAAAGGAGGGATTCACCCCTCCACTTT.

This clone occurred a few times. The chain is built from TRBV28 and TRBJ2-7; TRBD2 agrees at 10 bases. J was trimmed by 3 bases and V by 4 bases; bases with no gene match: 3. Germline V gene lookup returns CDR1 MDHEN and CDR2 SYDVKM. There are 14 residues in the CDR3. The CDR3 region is CASSSRTSGYEQYF. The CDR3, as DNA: TGTGCCAGCAGTTCCAGGACTAGCGGCTACGAGCAGTACTTC.

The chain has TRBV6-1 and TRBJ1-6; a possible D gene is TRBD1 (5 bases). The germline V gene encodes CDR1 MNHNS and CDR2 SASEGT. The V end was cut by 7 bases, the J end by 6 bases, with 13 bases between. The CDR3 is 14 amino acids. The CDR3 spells CASMQGYSNSPLHF. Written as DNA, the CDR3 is TGTGCCAGCATGCAGGGATATAGTAATTCACCCCTCCACTTT.

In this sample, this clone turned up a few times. In DNA, the CDR3 is TGTGCCAGCAGTGCCAACAGGGGGGCACTCACAGATACGCAGTATTTT. It codes for CASSANRGALTDTQYF. The chain joins TRBV6-6 to TRBJ2-3, with TRBD1 matching over 8 bases. The CDR3 covers 16 residues. Germline trimming cut 5 bases from V and 2 bases from J; bases unmatched to any gene: 9. In germline, CDR1 is MNHNY, CDR2 SVGAGI (reference sequence).

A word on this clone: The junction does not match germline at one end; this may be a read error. CDR3 sequence reads: CASSDERGGRNF. The CDR3 DNA reads as TGTGCCAGCAGTGACGAGCGGGGGGGCCGGAACTTC. The rearrangement links TRBV2 to TRBJ2-5, with 10 positions matching TRBD2. The CDR3 is 12 amino acids. Germline CDR1 is SNHLY and CDR2 is FYNNEI.

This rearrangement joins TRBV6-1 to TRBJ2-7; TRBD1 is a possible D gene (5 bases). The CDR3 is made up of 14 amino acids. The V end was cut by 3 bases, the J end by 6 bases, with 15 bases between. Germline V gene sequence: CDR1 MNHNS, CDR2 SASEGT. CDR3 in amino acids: CASSDWAAQGEQYF. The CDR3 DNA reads TGTGCCAGCAGTGATTGGGCAGCCCAGGGCGAGCAGTACTTC.

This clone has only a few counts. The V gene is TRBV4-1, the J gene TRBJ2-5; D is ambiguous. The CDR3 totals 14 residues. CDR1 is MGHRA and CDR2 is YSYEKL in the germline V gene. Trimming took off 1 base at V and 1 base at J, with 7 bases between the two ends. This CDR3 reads CASSQVVLQETQYF. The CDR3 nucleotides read TGCGCCAGCAGCCAAGTCGTCCTCCAAGAGACCCAGTACTTC.

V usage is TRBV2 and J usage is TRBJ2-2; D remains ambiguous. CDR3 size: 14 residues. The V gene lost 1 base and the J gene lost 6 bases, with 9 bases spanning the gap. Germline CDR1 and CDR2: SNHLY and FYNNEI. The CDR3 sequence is CASSEGVRPGELFF. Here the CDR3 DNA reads TGTGCCAGCAGTGAAGGGGTGAGGCCCGGGGAGCTGTTTTTT.

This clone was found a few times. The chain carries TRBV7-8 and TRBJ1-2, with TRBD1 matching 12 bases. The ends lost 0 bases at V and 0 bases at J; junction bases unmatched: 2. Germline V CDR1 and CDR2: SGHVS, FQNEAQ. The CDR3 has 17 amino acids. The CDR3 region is CASSLAGQGASNYGYTF. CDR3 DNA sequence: TGTGCCAGCAGCTTAGCGGGACAGGGGGCTTCTAACTATGGCTACACCTTC.

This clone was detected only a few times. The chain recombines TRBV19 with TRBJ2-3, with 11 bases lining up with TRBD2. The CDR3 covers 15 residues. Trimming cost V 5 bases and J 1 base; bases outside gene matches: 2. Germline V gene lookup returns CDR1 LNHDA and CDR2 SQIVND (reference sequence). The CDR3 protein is CASSLGLAGTDTQYF. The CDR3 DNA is TGTGCCAGTAGTCTGGGACTAGCGGGCACAGATACGCAGTATTTT.

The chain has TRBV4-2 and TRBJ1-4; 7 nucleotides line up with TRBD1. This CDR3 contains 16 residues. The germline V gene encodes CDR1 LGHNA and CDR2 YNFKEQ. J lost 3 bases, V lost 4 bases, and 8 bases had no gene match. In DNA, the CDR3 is TGTGCCAGCAGCCGCCCTACCGGGACAGCTAATGAAAAACTGTTTTTT. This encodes CASSRPTGTANEKLFF.

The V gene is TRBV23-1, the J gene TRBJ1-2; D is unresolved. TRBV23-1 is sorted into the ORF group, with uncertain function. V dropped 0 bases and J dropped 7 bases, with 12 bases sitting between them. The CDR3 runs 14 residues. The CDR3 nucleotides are TGCGCCAGCAGTCAATCCCCGGGTGCGGGTGGCTACACCTTC. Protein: CASSQSPGAGGYTF.

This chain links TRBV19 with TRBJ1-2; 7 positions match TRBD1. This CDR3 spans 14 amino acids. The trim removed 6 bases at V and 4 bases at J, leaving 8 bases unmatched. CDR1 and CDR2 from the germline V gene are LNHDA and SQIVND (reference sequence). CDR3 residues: CASRPGQNSYGYTF. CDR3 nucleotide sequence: TGTGCCAGTAGACCGGGACAGAATTCCTATGGCTACACCTTC.

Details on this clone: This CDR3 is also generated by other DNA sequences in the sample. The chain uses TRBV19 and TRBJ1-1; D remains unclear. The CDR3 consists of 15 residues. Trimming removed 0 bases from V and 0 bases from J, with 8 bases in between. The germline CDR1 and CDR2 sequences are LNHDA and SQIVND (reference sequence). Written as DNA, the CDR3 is TGTGCCAGTAGTATAGAGAGCGGGATGAACACTGAAGCTTTCTTT. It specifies CASSIESGMNTEAFF.

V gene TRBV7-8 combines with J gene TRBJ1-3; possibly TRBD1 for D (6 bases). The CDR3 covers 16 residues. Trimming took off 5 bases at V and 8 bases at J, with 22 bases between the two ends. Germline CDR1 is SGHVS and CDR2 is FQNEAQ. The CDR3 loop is CASSLDDKGHMDTIYF. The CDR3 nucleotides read TGTGCCAGCAGCCTCGACGACAAGGGACACATGGACACCATATATTTT.

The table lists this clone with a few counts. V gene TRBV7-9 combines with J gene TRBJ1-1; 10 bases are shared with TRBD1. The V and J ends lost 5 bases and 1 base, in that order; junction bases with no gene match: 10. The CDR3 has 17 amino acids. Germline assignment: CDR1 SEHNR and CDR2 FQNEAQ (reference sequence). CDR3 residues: CASSISRDRGRNTEAFF. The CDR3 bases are TGTGCCAGCAGCATCTCCCGGGACAGGGGAAGGAACACTGAAGCTTTCTTT.

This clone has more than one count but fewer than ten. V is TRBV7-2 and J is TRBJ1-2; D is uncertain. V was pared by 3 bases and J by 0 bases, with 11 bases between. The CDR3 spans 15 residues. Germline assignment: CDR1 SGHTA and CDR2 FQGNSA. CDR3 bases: TGTGCCAGCAGCTTCCCGGGAAGTACTAACTATGGCTACACCTTC. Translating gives CASSFPGSTNYGYTF.

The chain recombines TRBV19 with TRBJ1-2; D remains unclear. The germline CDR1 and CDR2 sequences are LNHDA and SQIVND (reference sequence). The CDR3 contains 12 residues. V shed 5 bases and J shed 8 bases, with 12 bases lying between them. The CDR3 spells CASSPPLGGYTF. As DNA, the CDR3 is TGTGCCAGTAGTCCACCACTCGGGGGCTACACCTTC.